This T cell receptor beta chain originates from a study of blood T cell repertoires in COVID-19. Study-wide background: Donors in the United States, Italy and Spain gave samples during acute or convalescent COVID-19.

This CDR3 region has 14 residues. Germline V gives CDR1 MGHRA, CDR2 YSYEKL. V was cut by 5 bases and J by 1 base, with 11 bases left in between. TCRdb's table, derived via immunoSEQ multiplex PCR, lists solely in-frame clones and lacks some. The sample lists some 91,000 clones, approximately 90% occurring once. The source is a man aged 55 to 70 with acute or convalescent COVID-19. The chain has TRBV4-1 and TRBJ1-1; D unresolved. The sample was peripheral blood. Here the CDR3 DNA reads TGCGCCAGCAGCACTTACGCCTGGAACACTGAAGCTTTCTTT. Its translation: CASSTYAWNTEAFF.